The entry below describes one T cell receptor beta chain. It lacks a known antigen. It has no much larger one-base neighbor in the sample; base qualities were not kept. The time point label for this specimen denotes: baseline before first vaccination. Vaccinee samples came from UK trials COV001 and COV002, including a single-blind randomized controlled phase 2/3 trial of AZD1222 (ChAdOx1 nCoV-19) in healthy adults. Trial participant PBMC samples were collected at day 0 and day 28 after the second dose for TCRbeta chain sequencing. These data originate in a study of T cell responses to AZD1222 COVID-19 vaccine listed by TCRdb under 2021. A note on the overall study: AZD1222 recipients given second doses at about 4 weeks or at about 12 weeks were pooled, since spike-specific TCR depth and breadth were not found to differ between the two schedules. A total of about 230 trial participants underwent TCR sequencing, of whom about 210 received two doses of AZD1222 and some 26 received two doses of the MenACWY control vaccine. Enrollment into the trials was organized by age into subgroups of 18-55, 56-69 and 70-plus years, and those subgroups contained roughly 150, 30 and 60 TCR-sequenced participants, respectively. The study at large found these results: Most participants were white British and females outnumbered males, and the authors suggested that clonal diversity may have been underestimated. CD4 TCRs associated with the vaccine covered the entire spike protein, and the dominant responses were in regions 160-218 and 743-854. In the small 56-69-year group, the increase in depth fell short of significance, most likely because of low power. Conclusions about previously exposed vaccinees were limited because only a handful of AZD1222 recipients were SARS-CoV-2 seropositive at baseline. Spike-specific TCR breadth and depth rose significantly after two AZD1222 doses compared with day 0 and with MenACWY recipients. Epitopes outside the regions mutated in the B.1.351 and B.1.1.7 variants were reportedly recognized by nearly half of the unique spike-specific TCRs. Because no samples from the day 14 peak response were available, repertoires could be characterized only after the peak T cell response.

The CDR3 regions of human TCRbeta chains were subjected to immunosequencing. Concerning the study's data processing: Repertoire TCRs were checked for matches against a reference library of SARS-CoV-2-specific TCRs that had been generated using the MIRA antigen-specificity platform. Breadth was defined as the fraction of unique TCRs that were SARS-CoV-2-associated. Depth was defined as the fraction of total T cells that were SARS-CoV-2-associated. Using the MIRA data, each spike-specific TCR was assigned both to the spike region to which the TCR was reactive and to a CD4 or CD8 class. Log10-transformed breadth and depth values were compared by one-way ANOVA with Sidak's multiple comparisons tests. TCRdb took over this immuneACCESS table, retaining in-frame rearrangements with V and J assigned. Such tables are incomplete; in checked studies, under half of the missing clones stem from an unresolved V gene, and the remainder is unexplained. The V and J calls and clone size are taken from that table; D and trimming were inferred from the DNA. Present in this sample are approximately 100,000 clones, 87% of which were seen just once. Of the sample, around 10% falls within the top ten clones.

V and J lose 6 bases and 6 bases, and a span of 11 bases separates them. Reading from cysteine to phenylalanine, the CDR3 counts 13 amino acids. Just the 39-base CDR3 DNA is kept, in frame starting at base 1. CDR1 and CDR2, looked up from the germline V gene, are SGHVS and FQNEAQ. The material was peripheral blood, obtained on day 0 of AZD1222 vaccination. The chain was built from TRBV7-8 and TRBJ2-2; no confident D gene assignment can be made. The clonotype comes from an adult in good health. DNA sequence: TGTGCCAGCAGGATCACTCGGCCCGGGGAGCTGTTTTTT. This encodes CASRITRPGELFF.